This entry describes one TCR beta chain. Its antigen is not known. Germline lookup yields CDR1 DFQATT and CDR2 SNEGSKA (reference sequence). This CDR3 contains 13 residues. Trimming left V 5 bases short and J 3 bases short, with 14 bases between. This sample was taken from a study of response to subunit inactivated influenza vaccine. General observations from the study: The study's authors posited that every seasonal influenza vaccination enlists few new T cells.

In TCRdb, the RT-PCR reads were re-called with MiXCR into one record per CDR3 protein. The profile shows fewer than 700,000 distinct CDR3 sequences, 13% of them singletons. The chain employs TRBV20-1 and TRBJ2-7; D is undetermined. The origin of this receptor is a man between 50 and 59 years old who received an inactivated influenza vaccine. Sequencing used PBMCs from blood, obtained roughly 47 days after vaccination. The CDR3 DNA reads TGCAGTGCTCCCCCGGGCCTCAGCTACGAGCAGTACTTC. This gives the protein CSAPPGLSYEQYF.